These T cell receptor beta chains were read from a single sample in a study of cytomegalovirus exposure and HLA in healthy donors. Generated by immunoSEQ multiplex PCR, the TCRdb table keeps only in-frame clones and is missing some. Here the sample spans about 150,000 clones, around 80% being singletons. The sequencing sample was made of PBMCs. The receptors shown here come from a boy aged 2 to 10 in good health and CMV-seronegative. The CDR3 runs from the conserved cysteine through the conserved F or W. A D gene is named only where the DNA matches it firmly. Clone size is shown for a subset of rows, as once, few, many or a class of expanded clone.

clone size	V gene	D gene	J gene	CDR3 protein	CDR3 DNA
.	TRBV7-8	.	TRBJ1-5	CASLPSRGRLDQPQHF	TGTGCCAGTCTCCCTAGCAGGGGCAGATTAGATCAGCCCCAGCATTTT
.	TRBV5-1	.	TRBJ2-7	CASSLGTTGGQYF	TGCGCCAGCAGCTTGGGTACCACCGGGGGGCAGTACTTC
few	TRBV30	.	TRBJ2-5	CARSSGGSAETQYF	TGTGCCAGATCCTCAGGGGGGTCCGCAGAGACCCAGTACTTC
.	TRBV10-1	TRBD1	TRBJ2-7	CASSERGQCYEQYF	TGCGCCAGCAGTGAGAGGGGGCAATGCTACGAGCAGTACTTC
.	TRBV5-1	.	TRBJ2-5	CASSLPPGGNRETQYF	TGCGCCAGCAGCTTACCACCAGGGGGGAATCGAGAGACCCAGTACTTC
.	TRBV14	.	TRBJ1-4	CASSQVTGRWEKLFF	TGTGCCAGCAGCCAAGTTACAGGCCGTTGGGAAAAACTGTTTTTT
.	TRBV7-2	.	TRBJ1-5	CASSLFMGVGALSKPQHF	TGTGCCAGCAGCTTATTTATGGGTGTGGGGGCGTTGTCGAAGCCCCAGCATTTT
.	TRBV6-1	.	TRBJ1-4	CASSESRMYKLFF	TGTGCCAGCAGTGAATCTAGGATGTATAAACTGTTTTTT
.	TRBV27	TRBD2	TRBJ2-1	CASSGLVRNEQFF	TGTGCCAGCAGTGGACTAGTTCGGAATGAGCAGTTCTTC
.	TRBV7-9	.	TRBJ1-1	CSSSLQGAEAFF	TGTTCCAGCAGCTTACAGGGCGCTGAAGCTTTCTTT
.	TRBV10-3	TRBD1	TRBJ2-1	CAISGAGGNEQFF	TGTGCCATCAGTGGGGCAGGGGGCAATGAGCAGTTCTTC
few	TRBV7-9	.	TRBJ2-1	CASSLEGITTEQFF	TGTGCCAGCAGCTTAGAGGGGATCACGACGGAGCAGTTCTTC
.	TRBV19	.	TRBJ1-2	CASRPRTEYGYTF	TGTGCCAGTAGGCCCCGGACAGAGTATGGCTACACCTTC
few	TRBV4-3	.	TRBJ2-7	CASSQDGVAGQPYEQYF	TGCGCCAGCAGCCAAGATGGGGTGGCGGGGCAGCCCTACGAGCAGTACTTC
.	TRBV7-5	.	TRBJ1-4	CVRSFGRQITNEKLFF	TGTGTCAGAAGCTTTGGCAGACAGATAACTAATGAAAAACTGTTTTTT
.	TRBV4-3	.	TRBJ2-1	CASSWVVAQLTYNEQFF	TGCGCCAGCAGTTGGGTCGTAGCCCAATTGACCTACAATGAGCAGTTCTTC
.	TRBV20-1	.	TRBJ1-1	CSARVKAFF	TGCAGTGCTAGAGTTAAAGCTTTCTTT
.	TRBV10-3	.	TRBJ1-3	CAISDDRTPRGNTIYF	TGTGCCATCAGTGACGACAGGACTCCTAGAGGAAACACCATATATTTT
.	TRBV19	TRBD1	TRBJ2-5	CASSLTGGSKETQYF	TGTGCCAGTAGTCTCACAGGGGGTTCAAAAGAGACCCAGTACTTC
.	TRBV19	TRBD1	TRBJ1-4	CASSRDRNEKLFF	TGTGCCAGTAGTCGGGACAGAAATGAAAAACTGTTTTTT
.	TRBV19	.	TRBJ1-3	CASSRPTGSGNTIYF	TGTGCCAGTAGTAGACCGACGGGGTCTGGAAACACCATATATTTT
.	TRBV11-2	TRBD2	TRBJ2-1	CASSLLTSGYNEQFF	TGTGCCAGCAGCTTGTTGACTAGCGGATACAATGAGCAGTTCTTC
.	TRBV9	TRBD1	TRBJ1-2	CASSVGWQGAYYGYTF	TGTGCCAGCAGCGTAGGATGGCAGGGGGCGTACTATGGCTACACCTTC
.	TRBV5-4	TRBD1	TRBJ2-4	CASSPGRQGVPRAKNIQYF	TGTGCCAGCAGCCCGGGCCGACAGGGGGTGCCACGGGCCAAAAACATTCAGTACTTC
.	TRBV6-1	.	TRBJ1-5	CASAVVSHGPQHF	TGTGCCAGCGCGGTGGTGAGCCATGGGCCCCAGCATTTT
.	TRBV18	TRBD2	TRBJ2-7	CASSPPSGGAYEQYF	TGTGCCAGCTCACCACCATCCGGGGGGGCTTATGAGCAGTACTTC
.	TRBV28	.	TRBJ1-5	CASSSLRGSQPQHF	TGTGCCAGCAGTTCCCTCCGGGGGTCGCAGCCCCAGCATTTT
few	TRBV7-9	.	TRBJ2-7	CSIFFKQKAAYEQYF	TGTTCCATTTTTTTCAAGCAGAAGGCGGCATACGAGCAGTACTTC